A single sample gave rise to the 9 T cell receptor beta chains below, sequenced in a study of blood T cell repertoires in COVID-19. Clones were sequenced by immunoSEQ multiplex PCR, and TCRdb holds only the in-frame ones, with some missing. Here the sample spans around 150,000 clones, about three quarters being singletons. Sequenced: peripheral blood. The source is a woman of 80 years or more with active or convalescent COVID-19.

The chain recombines TRBV5-1 with TRBJ2-3; the D gene is possibly TRBD1 (6 bases). Germline V CDR1 and CDR2: SGHRS, YFSETQ. This CDR3 has 16 residues. Trimming removed 0 bases at V and 2 bases at J, with 13 bases between. The chain's CDR3 is CASSLEGQGYTDTQYF. The CDR3 DNA reads as TGCGCCAGCAGCTTGGAGGGTCAGGGGTACACAGATACGCAGTATTTT.

The rearrangement uses TRBV9 and TRBJ2-2; the D gene is possibly TRBD1 (6 bases). V was clipped by 0 bases and J by 7 bases, with 10 bases between them. From germline, CDR1 is SGDLS and CDR2 YYNGEE. The CDR3 consists of 14 residues. This CDR3 reads CASSVGRGFGELFF. The CDR3 DNA sequence: TGTGCCAGCAGCGTAGGCAGGGGATTCGGGGAGCTGTTTTTT.

J is TRBJ1-2 and V is TRBV5-6; D is possibly TRBD1 (5 bases). The CDR3 loop spans 14 amino acids. In germline, CDR1 is SGHDT, CDR2 YYEEEE. V lost 5 bases and J 8 bases, leaving 19 bases between the germline ends. As DNA, the CDR3 is TGTGCCAGCAGGCCGGCGGGGCGACTGGAAGGCTACACCTTC. Translating gives CASRPAGRLEGYTF.

The chain links TRBV27 to TRBJ1-2; the D gene is possibly TRBD1 (6 bases). V was shortened by 5 bases and J by 0 bases, with 19 bases between the two germline ends. Germline V gene lookup returns CDR1 MNHEY and CDR2 SMNVEV (reference sequence). This CDR3 spans 17 amino acids. CDR3 in DNA: TGTGCCAGCAGTAATTCCAGGGGCAGGCAAGCTAACTATGGCTACACCTTC. This sequence encodes CASSNSRGRQANYGYTF.

V gene TRBV6-2 or TRBV6-3 combines with J gene TRBJ1-5; 7 positions match TRBD1. The length of the CDR3 is 14 residues. With V trimmed by 5 bases and J by 1 base, 2 bases remained unmatched. The V gene's germline CDR1 is MNHEY and CDR2 SVGEGT. CDR3 sequence reads: CASSTGQSNQPQHF. The CDR3 DNA follows: TGTGCCAGCAGTACGGGACAGAGCAATCAGCCCCAGCATTTT.

In its sample, this clone was seen once. CDR3 region: CASSPTMRGGTDTQYF. CDR3 DNA: TGTGCCAGTAGCCCGACTATGCGGGGAGGCACAGATACGCAGTATTTT. This rearrangement joins TRBV19 to TRBJ2-3; possible D gene TRBD2, 6 bases. Germline lookup yields CDR1 LNHDA and CDR2 SQIVND (reference sequence). Trimming stripped 6 bases from V and 1 base from J, with 17 bases between. This CDR3 has 16 amino acids.

The genes are TRBV19 and TRBJ1-2; 12 nucleotides line up with TRBD1. The CDR3 loop spans 16 amino acids. V lost 6 bases and J lost 2; bases outside the gene matches: 7. Germline-derived CDR1 and CDR2 are LNHDA and SQIVND (reference sequence). This CDR3 reads CASRTGTGGGNYGYTF. In DNA form, the CDR3 reads TGTGCCAGTAGAACCGGGACAGGGGGCGGCAACTATGGCTACACCTTC.

The chain links TRBV27 to TRBJ2-1, with D perhaps matching TRBD2 (6 bases). Between the trimmed V and J ends, which lost 10 bases and 0 bases, there was a span of 19 bases. CDR3 length: 16 residues. Germline V gene data show CDR1 as MNHEY and CDR2 as SMNVEV (reference sequence). The CDR3 DNA is TGTGCCACACGGGATAGCGGATCTAGCTCCTACAATGAGCAGTTCTTC. The encoded protein is CATRDSGSSSYNEQFF.

The chain links TRBV2 to TRBJ2-1; a possible D gene is TRBD1 (6 bases). Germline V gene sequence: CDR1 SNHLY, CDR2 FYNNEI. V was cut by 6 bases and J by 4 bases, with 13 bases left in between. The CDR3 covers 14 residues. CDR3 sequence: CASRVDRTYNEQFF. CDR3 bases: TGTGCCAGCAGGGTAGACAGGACTTACAATGAGCAGTTCTTC.